The T cell receptor (beta chain) described here comes from a study of shared clonotypes between healthy human individuals. Germline assignment: CDR1 LNHDA and CDR2 SQIVND (reference sequence). V was shortened by 6 bases and J by 1 base, with 10 bases between the two germline ends. The CDR3 consists of 13 residues. Naivety among CD8 cells was defined by CD45RO negativity and positive CCR7 selection, thereby excluding terminally differentiated effector memory CD45RA+ cells. As regards this clone: Its antigen is not known.

Findings of the study overall: For naive CD4 cells, around 5% of clonotypes were shared across a handful of donors.

Measured with immunoSEQ multiplex PCR; TCRdb has only the in-frame clones, and not every one. The data hold nearly 2 million clones, with approximately 95% observed a single time. The sequencing sample was made of naive CD8+ T cells sorted from blood. The rearrangement joins TRBV19 to TRBJ2-7; D might be TRBD1 or TRBD2, each matching 5 bases. The source is a man younger than 35 in good health. CDR3 loop: CASRGTVSYEQYF. CDR3 in DNA: TGTGCCAGTAGGGGGACGGTTTCCTACGAGCAGTACTTC.